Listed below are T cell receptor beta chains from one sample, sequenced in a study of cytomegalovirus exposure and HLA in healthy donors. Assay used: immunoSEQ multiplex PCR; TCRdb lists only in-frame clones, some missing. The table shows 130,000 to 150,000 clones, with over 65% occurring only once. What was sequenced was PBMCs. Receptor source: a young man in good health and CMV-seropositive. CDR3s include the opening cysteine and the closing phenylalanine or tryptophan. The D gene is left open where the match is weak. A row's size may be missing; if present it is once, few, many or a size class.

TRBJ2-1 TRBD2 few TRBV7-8 CASSLDIAGGKSSYNEQFF TGTGCCAGCAGCTTAGATATAGCGGGAGGGAAGAGCTCCTACAATGAGCAGTTCTTC
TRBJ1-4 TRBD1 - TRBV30 CAWLPSPGQGWGEKLLF TGTGCCTGGCTCCCCTCTCCTGGACAGGGGTGGGGTGAAAAACTGCTTTTT
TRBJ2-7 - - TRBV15 CATSTGGLPGEQYF TGTGCCACCAGCACCGGAGGCCTCCCTGGCGAGCAGTACTTC
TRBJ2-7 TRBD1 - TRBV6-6 CASRPGQGGINEQYF TGTGCCAGCAGACCCGGACAGGGGGGAATAAACGAGCAGTACTTC
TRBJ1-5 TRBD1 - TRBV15 CATSRRRQGRDQPQHF TGTGCCACCAGCAGACGAAGACAGGGAAGGGATCAGCCCCAGCATTTT
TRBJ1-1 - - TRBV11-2 CADRVNTEAFF TGTGCCGATCGGGTGAACACTGAAGCTTTCTTT
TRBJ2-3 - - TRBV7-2 CASSRGGVTSTDTQYF TGTGCCAGCAGCAGAGGGGGGGTAACTAGCACAGATACGCAGTATTTT
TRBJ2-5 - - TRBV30 CAVSPEGGLQETQYF TGTGCCGTGAGCCCCGAAGGAGGGCTCCAAGAGACCCAGTACTTC
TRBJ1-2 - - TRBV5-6 CASSPPRQGHGYTF TGTGCCAGCAGCCCCCCCCGGCAGGGCCATGGCTACACCTTC
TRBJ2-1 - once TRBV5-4 CASSLDRLVTNEQFF TGTGCCAGCAGCTTGGACCGGCTAGTCACCAATGAGCAGTTCTTC
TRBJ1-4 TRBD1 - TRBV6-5 CASSHRDRVKLFF TGTGCCAGCAGCCACCGGGACAGGGTGAAACTGTTTTTT
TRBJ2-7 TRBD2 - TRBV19 CASSRASSGGFYEQYF TGTGCCAGTAGTAGGGCCTCTAGCGGGGGGTTCTACGAGCAGTACTTC
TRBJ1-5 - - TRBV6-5 CASSLGRDTNQPQHF TGTGCCAGCAGTCTCGGGAGGGACACAAATCAGCCCCAGCATTTT
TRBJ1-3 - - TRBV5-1 CASTRFPGPGNTIYF TGCGCCAGCACCCGGTTCCCAGGGCCTGGAAACACCATATATTTT
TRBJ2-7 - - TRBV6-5 CASSPPGQAYEQYF TGTGCCAGCAGTCCTCCGGGACAAGCCTACGAGCAGTACTTC
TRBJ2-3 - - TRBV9 CASQGPGNTDTQYF TGTGCCAGCCAGGGGCCAGGCAACACAGATACGCAGTATTTT
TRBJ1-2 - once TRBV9 CASSVGPTNYGYTF TGTGCCAGCAGCGTAGGTCCTACTAACTATGGCTACACCTTC
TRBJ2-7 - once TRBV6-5 CASKIDWSSYEQYF TGTGCCAGCAAAATTGACTGGAGCTCCTACGAGCAGTACTTC
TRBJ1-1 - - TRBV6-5 CASSYSEGVNTEAFF TGTGCCAGCAGTTACTCAGAGGGGGTGAACACTGAAGCTTTCTTT
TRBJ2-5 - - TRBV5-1 CASSLGGVQETQYF TGCGCCAGCAGCTTGGGGGGGGTTCAAGAGACCCAGTACTTC
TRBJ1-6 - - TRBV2 CASNRDFNSPLHF TGTGCCAGCAACCGGGACTTTAATTCACCCCTCCACTTT
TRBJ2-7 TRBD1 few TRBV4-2 CASSGTGTVDEQYF TGTGCCAGCAGCGGAACCGGGACAGTTGACGAGCAGTACTTC
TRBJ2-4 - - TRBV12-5 CASARGAKNIQYF TGTGCTAGTGCCCGGGGGGCCAAAAACATTCAGTACTTC
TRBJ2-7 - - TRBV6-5 CASSYSRDEQYF TGTGCCAGCAGTTACTCACGGGACGAGCAGTACTTC
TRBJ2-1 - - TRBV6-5 CASSYSASVYNEQFF TGTGCCAGCAGTTACTCGGCTAGCGTCTACAATGAGCAGTTCTTC
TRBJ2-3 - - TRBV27 CASSLSGGAADTQYF TGTGCCAGCAGTTTATCAGGGGGGGCGGCAGATACGCAGTATTTT
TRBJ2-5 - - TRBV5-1 CASSLEARGWETQYF TGCGCCAGCAGCTTGGAGGCTCGGGGTTGGGAGACCCAGTACTTC
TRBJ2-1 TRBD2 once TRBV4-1 CASRRLAGRYNEQFF TGCGCCAGCAGAAGACTAGCGGGCCGCTACAATGAGCAGTTCTTC
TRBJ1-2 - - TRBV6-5 CASSRTANYGYTF TGTGCCAGCAGCCGGACAGCTAACTATGGCTACACCTTC
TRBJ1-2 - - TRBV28 CASGRGPSNGYTF TGTGCCAGCGGACGAGGGCCAAGTAATGGCTACACCTTC
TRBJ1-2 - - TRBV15 CATSRGGRRSNYGYTF TGTGCCACCAGCAGAGGAGGGAGAAGGAGTAACTATGGCTACACCTTC
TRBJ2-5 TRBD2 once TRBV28 CASSSSGGTQETQYF TGTGCCAGCAGTAGTAGCGGGGGAACCCAAGAGACCCAGTACTTC
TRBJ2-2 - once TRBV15 CATSRDAVNTGELFF TGTGCCACCAGCAGAGATGCAGTGAACACCGGGGAGCTGTTTTTT
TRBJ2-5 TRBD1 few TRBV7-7 CASSPKTGVETQYF TGTGCTAGCAGCCCAAAGACAGGGGTTGAGACCCAGTACTTC
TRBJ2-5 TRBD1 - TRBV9 CASSVGTGMETQYF TGTGCCAGCAGCGTAGGGACAGGGATGGAGACCCAGTACTTC
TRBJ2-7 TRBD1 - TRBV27 CASRSPGGVYEQYF TGTGCCAGCAGGTCCCCAGGGGGCGTCTACGAGCAGTACTTC
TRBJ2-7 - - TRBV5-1 CASSLDSLSYEQYF TGCGCCAGCAGCTTGGACAGCCTATCCTACGAGCAGTACTTC
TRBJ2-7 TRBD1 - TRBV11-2 CASSFYGTGEGEQYF TGTGCCAGCAGCTTTTACGGGACAGGGGAAGGCGAGCAGTACTTC
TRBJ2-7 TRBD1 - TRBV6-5 CASSYGGTGNEQYF TGTGCCAGCAGTTACGGGGGGACAGGTAACGAGCAGTACTTC
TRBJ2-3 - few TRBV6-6 CASAKGQLTDTQYF TGTGCCAGCGCCAAAGGACAGCTCACAGATACGCAGTATTTT